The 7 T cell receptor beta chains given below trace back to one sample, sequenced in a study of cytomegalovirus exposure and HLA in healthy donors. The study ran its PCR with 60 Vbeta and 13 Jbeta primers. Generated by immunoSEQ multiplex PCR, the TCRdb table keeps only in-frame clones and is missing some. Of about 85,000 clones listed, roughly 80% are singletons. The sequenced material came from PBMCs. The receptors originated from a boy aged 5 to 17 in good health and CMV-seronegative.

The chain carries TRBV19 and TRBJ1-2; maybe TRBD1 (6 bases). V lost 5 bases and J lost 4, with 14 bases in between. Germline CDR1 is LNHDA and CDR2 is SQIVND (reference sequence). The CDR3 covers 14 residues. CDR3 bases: TGTGCCAGTAGTCCCCCTGGGGGCGGCTATGGCTACACCTTC. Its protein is CASSPPGGGYGYTF.

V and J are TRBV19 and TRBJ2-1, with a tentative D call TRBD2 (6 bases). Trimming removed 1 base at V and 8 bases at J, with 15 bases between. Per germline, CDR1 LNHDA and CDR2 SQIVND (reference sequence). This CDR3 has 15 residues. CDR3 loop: CASSIAWRGRDEQFF. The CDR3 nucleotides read TGTGCCAGTAGTATAGCCTGGAGGGGCCGGGATGAGCAGTTCTTC.

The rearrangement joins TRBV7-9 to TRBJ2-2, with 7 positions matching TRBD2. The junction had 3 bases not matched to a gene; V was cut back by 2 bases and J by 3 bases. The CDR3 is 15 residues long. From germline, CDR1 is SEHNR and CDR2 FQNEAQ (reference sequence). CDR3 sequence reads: CASSLPAGDTGELFF. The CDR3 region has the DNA TGTGCCAGCAGCTTACCTGCGGGAGACACCGGGGAGCTGTTTTTT.

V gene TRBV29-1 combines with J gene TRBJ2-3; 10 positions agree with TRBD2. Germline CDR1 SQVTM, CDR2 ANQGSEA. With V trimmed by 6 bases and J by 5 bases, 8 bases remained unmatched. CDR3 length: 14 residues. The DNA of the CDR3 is TGCAGCGTCCTCGGGGTAGCGGGAGGAGATACGCAGTATTTT. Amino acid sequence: CSVLGVAGGDTQYF.

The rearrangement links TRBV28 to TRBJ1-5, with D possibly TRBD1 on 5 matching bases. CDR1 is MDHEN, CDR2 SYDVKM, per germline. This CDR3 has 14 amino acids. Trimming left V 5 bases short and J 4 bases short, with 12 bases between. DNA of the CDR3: TGTGCCAGCAGTCCCCCCGGGGGGAATCAGCCCCAGCATTTT. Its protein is CASSPPGGNQPQHF.

The CDR3 DNA is TGTGCCAGCAGCCCCACTAGCGGGATTTACAATGAGCAGTTCTTC. Translating it yields CASSPTSGIYNEQFF. The V and J genes are TRBV27 and TRBJ2-1; 10 nucleotides agree with TRBD2. Trimming removed 6 bases from V and 4 bases from J; junction bases left unmatched: 6. The length of the CDR3 is 15 residues. CDR1 and CDR2 from the germline V gene are MNHEY and SMNVEV (reference sequence).

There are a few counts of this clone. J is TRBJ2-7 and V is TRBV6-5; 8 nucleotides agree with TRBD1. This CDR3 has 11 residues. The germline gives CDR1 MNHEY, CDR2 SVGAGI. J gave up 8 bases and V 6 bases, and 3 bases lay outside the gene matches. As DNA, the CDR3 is TGTGCCAGCAGGACAGGGGTAAAGCAGTACTTC. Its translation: CASRTGVKQYF.